The entry below gives a single T cell receptor beta chain sequence along with its context. What it recognizes is unknown. The data stem from a study of T cell responses to AZD1222 COVID-19 vaccine. TCRdb's copy holds only in-frame clones and misses some; the assay was immunoSEQ multiplex PCR. The table has 150,000 to 200,000 clones, less than 90% seen once. Study-level results: Spike-wide coverage was observed for vaccine-associated CD4 TCRs, with dominant responses at 160-218 and 743-854. Increased Spike-specific TCR breadth and depth were observed after two AZD1222 doses. Donors skewed white British and female; clonal diversity was possibly underestimated.

Germline CDR1 is SGHVS and CDR2 is FQNEAQ. The CDR3 loop spans 15 amino acids. Deletions cut 0 bases from V and 2 bases from J, with 9 bases between. The sequence derives from an adult in good health. Material: peripheral blood, obtained on day 0 of AZD1222 vaccination. The chain uses TRBV7-8 and TRBJ2-3; no clear D. The CDR3 DNA reads as TGTGCCAGCAGCTTAGCGCGCGGCAACACAGATACGCAGTATTTT. It codes for CASSLARGNTDTQYF.